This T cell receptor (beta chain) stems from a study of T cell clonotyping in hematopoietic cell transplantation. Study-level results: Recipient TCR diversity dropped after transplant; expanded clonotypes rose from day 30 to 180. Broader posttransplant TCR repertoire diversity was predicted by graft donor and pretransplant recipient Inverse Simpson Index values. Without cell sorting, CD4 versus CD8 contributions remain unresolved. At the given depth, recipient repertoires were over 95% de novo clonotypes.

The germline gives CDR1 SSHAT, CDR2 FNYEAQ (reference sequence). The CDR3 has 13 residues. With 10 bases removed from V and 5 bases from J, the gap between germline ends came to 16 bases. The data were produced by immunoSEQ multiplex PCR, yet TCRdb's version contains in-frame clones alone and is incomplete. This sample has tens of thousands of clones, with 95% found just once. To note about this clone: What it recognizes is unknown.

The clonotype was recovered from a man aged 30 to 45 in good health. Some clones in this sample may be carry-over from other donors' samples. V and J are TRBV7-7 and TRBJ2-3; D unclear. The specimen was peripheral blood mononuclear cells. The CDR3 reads CATSALRLDTQYF. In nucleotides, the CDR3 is TGTGCCACCTCAGCTTTACGTCTAGATACGCAGTATTTT.